The sequence of this TCR beta chain was determined in a study of cytomegalovirus exposure and HLA in healthy donors. Study-wide points: Reports indicate that TCR beta sequences accurately predicted the HLA-A and HLA-B alleles of most subjects.

V dropped 0 bases and J dropped 0 bases, with 7 bases sitting between them. CDR3 size: 14 residues. Germline CDR1 and CDR2: SGHRS and YFSETQ. 13 Jbeta primers and 60 Vbeta primers were used for the PCR. Data came from immunoSEQ multiplex PCR; TCRdb stores just in-frame clones and leaves some out. Here the sample spans around 150,000 clones, 80% to 90% being singletons. On this clone itself: What it binds is not known.

This sequence originates from a man in his fifties or sixties in good health and CMV-seropositive. The V call is TRBV5-1, the J call TRBJ2-7, with D uncertain. Sequencing was done on a sample of PBMCs. The CDR3 DNA sequence: TGCGCCAGCAGCTTGGGCGGTTCCTCCTACGAGCAGTACGTC. It codes for CASSLGGSSYEQYV.